This T cell receptor beta chain originates from a study of Graves' ophthalmopathy and Graves' hyperthyroidism. Findings and caveats of the study: For predicting ophthalmopathy progression, the model had 60% to 71% sensitivity and approximately 72% specificity. Ophthalmopathy and stable hyperthyroidism were discriminated by a 13-signature model, with 85% to 90% sensitivity and around 77% specificity.

This clonotype was found a few times. Its target is unknown. Serum thyroxine and TRAb, along with clinical symptoms, thyroid ultrasound and orbital computed tomography, were what diagnosis relied on. The authors amplified TCR beta CDR3 regions, and they did so from RNA transcripts for repertoire sequencing. First-round RT-PCR relied on HTBI primers, and a second-round multiplex PCR came next. TCRdb redid the calling of the multiplex PCR reads with MiXCR, one entry per CDR3 protein. The sample carries 400,000 to 450,000 distinct CDR3 sequences, more than 20% recorded once. The source is a woman aged 18-35 years with stable Graves' hyperthyroidism. Input material: peripheral blood.

The CDR3 is CASSQDFPTSGREETQYF. The CDR3 DNA reads TGCGCCAGCAGCCAAGATTTCCCGACTAGCGGGAGGGAAGAGACCCAGTACTTC. The gene calls are TRBV4-3 and TRBJ2-5; 14 positions match TRBD2. Germline assignment: CDR1 LGHNA and CDR2 YSLEER. The CDR3 contains 18 residues. V was pared by 0 bases and J by 3 bases, with 6 bases of the junction left unmatched.